The 30 T cell receptor beta chains below come from one sample, sequenced in a study of blood T cell repertoires in COVID-19. TCRdb's copy holds only in-frame clones and misses some; the assay was immunoSEQ multiplex PCR. The profile shows 200,000 to 250,000 clones, more than 70% of them singletons. Sequenced: peripheral blood. The receptor source for this set is a man aged 50 to 60 with COVID-19, enrolled during active disease.

The J gene is TRBJ1-1, the V gene TRBV5-8; D may be TRBD1 (5 bases). Germline assignment: CDR1 SGHTS and CDR2 YDEGEE. V dropped 5 bases and J dropped 8 bases, with 16 bases sitting between them. The CDR3 runs to 13 residues. DNA of the CDR3: TGTGCCAGCAGGTTTTATGGGGCGCGGGAAGCTTTCTTT. Translating gives CASRFYGAREAFF.

The chain carries TRBV9 and TRBJ2-5; unclear D gene. CDR1 and CDR2 (germline): SGDLS, YYNGEE. The V gene lost 0 bases and the J gene lost 5 bases, with 8 bases spanning the gap. This CDR3 is built from 13 residues. The DNA for the CDR3 is TGTGCCAGCAGCGTAGGCTCCGGGGAGACCCAGTACTTC. Its translation: CASSVGSGETQYF.

The rearrangement joins TRBV28 to TRBJ2-2; 7 bases agree with TRBD2. The CDR3 contains 15 residues. Germline V lookup: CDR1 MDHEN, CDR2 SYDVKM. V lost 6 bases and J lost 3; bases outside the gene matches: 7. The CDR3 reads CASSPGGSYTGELFF. The CDR3 nucleotides read TGTGCCAGCAGCCCCGGGGGGTCTTACACCGGGGAGCTGTTTTTT.

The rearrangement joins TRBV7-3 to TRBJ2-7, with a weak D call TRBD1 (5 bases). This CDR3 is built from 14 residues. Germline V lookup: CDR1 SGHTA, CDR2 FQGTGA. With 0 bases removed from V and 1 base from J, the gap between germline ends came to 7 bases. The CDR3, as DNA: TGTGCCAGCAGCTTAACGCCAGGGTCCTACGAGCAGTACTTC. Protein: CASSLTPGSYEQYF.

The CDR3 DNA follows: TGTGCCTGGATAGGAAGGACAATGAACACTGAAGCTTTCTTT. Translating gives CAWIGRTMNTEAFF. The chain couples TRBV30 to TRBJ1-1, with a weak D call TRBD1 (5 bases). Per the germline V gene, CDR1 is GTSNPN and CDR2 is SVGIG (reference sequence). There are 14 residues in the CDR3. Trimming stripped 4 bases from V and 0 bases from J, with 12 bases between.

The chain couples TRBV5-5 to TRBJ2-5; unclear D gene. Germline loops: CDR1 SGHKS, CDR2 YYEKEE (reference sequence). Trimming pared 3 bases from V and 0 bases from J, leaving 18 bases between. This CDR3 region has 17 residues. The CDR3 protein is CASSSRLGTPNQETQYF. The CDR3 coding sequence is TGTGCCAGCAGCTCCCGATTGGGCACGCCCAACCAAGAGACCCAGTACTTC.

The chain has TRBV9 and TRBJ2-2; tentatively, D is TRBD2 (6 bases). V shed 3 bases and J shed 2 bases, with 11 bases lying between them. Germline-derived CDR1 and CDR2 are SGDLS and YYNGEE. The CDR3 totals 15 residues. The CDR3 coding sequence is TGTGCCAGCAGCGCCGGGACTGCCAACACCGGGGAGCTGTTTTTT. It is translated as CASSAGTANTGELFF.

This sequence joins TRBV18 and TRBJ1-3; D gene ambiguous. The CDR3 covers 15 residues. Germline CDR1 KGHSH, CDR2 LQKENI. The V gene lost 3 bases and the J gene lost 2 bases, with 11 bases spanning the gap. The DNA of the CDR3 is TGTGCCAGCTCACCGGGCCAGTCAACTGGAAACACCATATATTTT. Amino acid sequence: CASSPGQSTGNTIYF.

The CDR3 coding sequence is TGCAGCGTTGAACTACAGGAGTACAATGAGCAGTTCTTC. The encoded protein is CSVELQEYNEQFF. J is TRBJ2-1 and V is TRBV29-1, with D perhaps matching TRBD1 (5 bases). The CDR3 length is 13 residues. Trimming removed 2 bases from V and 4 bases from J, with 9 bases in between. Per germline, CDR1 SQVTM and CDR2 ANQGSEA.

V is TRBV30 and J is TRBJ2-3, with TRBD2 identical over 16 bases. V shed 4 bases, J shed 11 bases, and the junction held 12 bases outside the gene matches. The V gene's germline CDR1 is GTSNPN and CDR2 SVGIG (reference sequence). CDR3 length: 16 residues. The CDR3 region is CAWTTGLAGGAFGQYF. CDR3 nucleotides: TGTGCCTGGACTACGGGACTAGCGGGAGGGGCGTTTGGGCAGTATTTT.

The gene calls are TRBV7-9 and TRBJ2-2; 7 nucleotides align to TRBD1. The germline V gene encodes CDR1 SEHNR and CDR2 FQNEAQ (reference sequence). This CDR3 spans 12 amino acids. V shed 8 bases, J shed 10 bases, and the junction held 7 bases outside the gene matches. The CDR3 nucleotides read TGTGCCAGCGGGGCGACAGGGTTGGAGCTGTTTTTT. Its protein product is CASGATGLELFF.

The gene calls are TRBV6-5 and TRBJ2-1, with 10 bases identical to TRBD1. The V and J ends lost 7 bases and 4 bases, in that order; junction bases with no gene match: 7. Germline V gives CDR1 MNHEY, CDR2 SVGAGI. The length of the CDR3 is 15 residues. The DNA of the CDR3 is TGTGCCAGCACAGGAGGGGACAGGGGTTACAATGAGCAGTTCTTC. As protein: CASTGGDRGYNEQFF.

The genes are TRBV5-6 and TRBJ2-1; 9 bases agree with TRBD2. Unmatched junction bases numbered 8, after V lost 0 bases and J lost 7 bases. The CDR3 is 16 amino acids. Germline CDR1 is SGHDT and CDR2 is YYEEEE. The CDR3 protein is CASSLGGGGVWNEQFF. DNA for the CDR3: TGTGCCAGCAGCTTGGGTGGCGGGGGGGTCTGGAATGAGCAGTTCTTC. Looking up the rest from reference TRBV5-6 and TRBJ2-1 gives the full variable domain: DAGVTQSPTHLIKTRGQQVTLRCSPKSGHDTVSWYQQALGQGPQFIFQYYEEEERQRGNFPDRFSGHQFPNYSSELNVNALLLGDSALYLCASSLGGGGVWNEQFFGPGTRLTVL.

V is TRBV27 and J is TRBJ2-7, with TRBD1 identical over 7 bases. In germline, CDR1 is MNHEY, CDR2 SMNVEV (reference sequence). V lost 6 bases to trimming and J lost 3 bases; unmatched junction nucleotides: 5. CDR3 length: 13 amino acids. DNA for the CDR3: TGTGCCAGCAGCCGGGACAGAGGCTACGAGCAGTACTTC. This encodes CASSRDRGYEQYF.

The chain joins TRBV5-4 to TRBJ1-1; TRBD1 is a possible D gene (6 bases). Trimming removed 4 bases at V and 2 bases at J, with 12 bases between. This CDR3 region has 14 residues. The germline V gene encodes CDR1 SGHNT and CDR2 YYREEE (reference sequence). The CDR3 coding sequence is TGTGCCAGCAGCCCGAGGACAGTTAACACTGAAGCTTTCTTT. It encodes CASSPRTVNTEAFF.

This chain joins TRBV19 and TRBJ2-3, with 11 bases aligning to TRBD1. This CDR3 is built from 16 residues. The junction had 8 bases not matched to a gene; V was cut back by 5 bases and J by 4 bases. Germline-derived CDR1 and CDR2 are LNHDA and SQIVND (reference sequence). The CDR3 region is CASSPRTGGEPDTQYF. The DNA for the CDR3 is TGTGCCAGTAGTCCAAGGACAGGGGGCGAGCCAGATACGCAGTATTTT.

This rearrangement joins TRBV5-4 to TRBJ1-1, with a weak D call TRBD1 (6 bases). V was trimmed by 0 bases and J by 1 base, leaving 10 bases between them. Germline CDR1 is SGHNT and CDR2 is YYREEE (reference sequence). The CDR3 is 15 amino acids. The CDR3, as DNA: TGTGCCAGCAGCTTGGATCTGGGGGCGAACACTGAAGCTTTCTTT. Protein: CASSLDLGANTEAFF.

The rearrangement links TRBV5-4 to TRBJ1-1; perhaps TRBD1 as D (5 bases). From germline, CDR1 is SGHNT and CDR2 YYREEE (reference sequence). Trimming shortened V by 0 bases and J by 6 bases, and 9 bases separated the two germline ends. CDR3 size: 13 residues. Here the CDR3 DNA reads TGTGCCAGCAGCTTGGGGGGCTCAGCTGAAGCTTTCTTT. Translated: CASSLGGSAEAFF.

The chain joins TRBV19 to TRBJ2-2; TRBD2 aligns across 7 bases. This CDR3 contains 19 residues. The trim removed 9 bases at V and 6 bases at J, leaving 25 bases unmatched. Germline lookup yields CDR1 LNHDA and CDR2 SQIVND (reference sequence). CDR3 sequence (DNA): TGTGCCAGCATTGTGACCGGGCTTTGGGCGGGAGAAGGTCCCGGGGAGCTGTTTTTT. Amino acid sequence: CASIVTGLWAGEGPGELFF.

The chain combines TRBV16 with TRBJ2-7; 7 bases align to TRBD1. Trimming removed 3 bases from V and 3 bases from J; junction bases left unmatched: 5. CDR1 KGHSY and CDR2 FQNENV come from the germline V gene. This CDR3 spans 14 amino acids. DNA of the CDR3: TGTGCCAGCAGCCATTGGGACAGTCACTACGAGCAGTACTTC. As protein: CASSHWDSHYEQYF.

This chain connects TRBV5-4 to TRBJ2-4; the match to TRBD1 covers 10 bases. The CDR3 contains 18 residues. The germline V gene has CDR1 SGHNT and CDR2 YYREEE (reference sequence). V lost 3 bases, J lost 0 bases, and 9 bases stayed unmatched. CDR3 residues: CASSSPGQGQLAKNIQYF. The CDR3 DNA is TGTGCCAGCAGCTCCCCGGGACAGGGGCAACTAGCCAAAAACATTCAGTACTTC.

This clone was counted a single time. V is TRBV18 and J is TRBJ1-6, with D unclear. The CDR3 is 15 amino acids. Looked up from germline, CDR1 is KGHSH and CDR2 is LQKENI. The V end was cut by 1 base, the J end by 7 bases, with 11 bases between. This chain's CDR3 is CASSPLEGVNSPLHF. The CDR3 DNA reads TGTGCCAGCTCACCACTAGAGGGAGTGAATTCACCCCTCCACTTT.

In its sample, this clone was seen once. The rearrangement uses TRBV5-1 and TRBJ2-7; 7 bases are a match to TRBD1. Losses at the gene ends were 4 bases for V and 6 bases for J; bases not matched to a gene: 4. Germline values: CDR1 SGHRS, CDR2 YFSETQ. CDR3 length: 12 amino acids. CDR3 sequence (DNA): TGCGCCAGCAGCGTCAACAGGGGCGAGCAGTACTTC. Translated, it gives CASSVNRGEQYF.

The rearrangement uses TRBV18 and TRBJ2-1, with TRBD2 identical over 9 bases. J lost 6 bases, V lost 3 bases, and 12 bases had no gene match. CDR1 and CDR2 from the germline V gene are KGHSH and LQKENI. This CDR3 is built from 17 residues. CDR3 sequence: CASSPLAGGPVGNEQFF. CDR3 DNA sequence: TGTGCCAGCTCACCCCTCGCGGGAGGGCCAGTAGGCAATGAGCAGTTCTTC. Combining the CDR3 with reference TRBV18 and TRBJ2-1 gives the whole variable domain NAGVMQNPRHLVRRRGQEARLRCSPMKGHSHVYWYRQLPEEGLKFMVYLQKENIIDESGMPKERFSAEFPKEGPSILRIQQVVRGDSAAYFCASSPLAGGPVGNEQFFGPGTRLTVL.

The chain joins TRBV11-2 to TRBJ2-2; 8 nucleotides align to TRBD1. Trimming took 2 bases from V and 5 from J; bases not matched to a gene: 4. The germline V gene encodes CDR1 SGHAT and CDR2 FQNNGV. This CDR3 contains 15 residues. CDR3: CASSLTGGITGELFF. DNA of the CDR3: TGTGCCAGCAGCTTAACAGGGGGAATAACCGGGGAGCTGTTTTTT.

The chain employs TRBV6-1 and TRBJ2-5; D gene ambiguous. Deletions cut 0 bases from V and 5 bases from J, with 4 bases between. Germline CDR1 MNHNS, CDR2 SASEGT. The CDR3 is 12 amino acids. This CDR3 is CASSEAAETQYF. The CDR3 nucleotides read TGTGCCAGCAGTGAAGCAGCGGAGACCCAGTACTTC.

This chain uses TRBV3-1 (or the pseudogene TRBV3-2) with TRBJ1-3; D gene ambiguous. The V gene lost 4 bases and the J gene lost 1 base, with 11 bases spanning the gap. In germline, CDR1 is LGHDT, CDR2 YNNKEL (reference sequence). The CDR3 consists of 15 residues. The CDR3 nucleotides read TGTGCCAGCAGCCGAGCGGTAGGGTCTGGAAACACCATATATTTT. Translating it yields CASSRAVGSGNTIYF.

This chain connects TRBV28 to TRBJ1-6; D gene uncertain. CDR1 is MDHEN and CDR2 is SYDVKM in the germline V gene. This CDR3 region has 14 residues. The V end was cut by 8 bases, the J end by 14 bases, with 22 bases between. CDR3 sequence reads: CASLEAAPLIALHF. CDR3 sequence (DNA): TGTGCCAGCCTTGAGGCAGCTCCACTTATAGCCCTCCACTTT. The full variable domain, in which reference TRBV28 and TRBJ1-6 provide the parts outside the CDR3, is DVKVTQSSRYLVKRTGEKVFLECVQDMDHENMFWYRQDPGLGLRLIYFSYDVKMKEKGDIPEGYSVSREKKERFSLILESASTNQTSMYLCASLEAAPLIALHFGNGTRLTVT.

The V call is TRBV28, the J call TRBJ1-2; TRBD1 matches at 7 bases. The J segment lost 7 bases and the V segment lost 1 base, leaving 9 bases of the junction unmatched. CDR1 MDHEN and CDR2 SYDVKM come from the germline V gene. The CDR3 extends over 15 amino acids. CDR3 amino acids: CASSLSTGVWGGYTF. CDR3 bases: TGTGCCAGCAGTTTATCCACAGGGGTGTGGGGTGGCTACACCTTC.

This sequence joins TRBV6-2 or TRBV6-3 and TRBJ1-3; unclear D gene. Trimming left V 5 bases short and J 8 bases short, with 4 bases between. CDR3 length equals 10 residues. Germline V gene sequence: CDR1 MNHEY, CDR2 SVGEGT. The CDR3 sequence: CASSSDTIYF. CDR3 DNA sequence: TGTGCCAGCAGTAGCGACACCATATATTTT.